This entry lists 21 T cell receptor beta chains sequenced from one sample in a study of T cells in women clearing cervical HPV infection (dated by TCRdb to between 2017 and 2018). The library was prepared using the immunoSEQ multiplex PCR assay. This immuneACCESS table, as held by TCRdb, lists in-frame sequences with V and J called but not all clones. Of the missing ones, under half trace to an unresolved V gene in checked studies; the others have no known cause. The table for this sample shows 45,000 to 50,000 clones. The top ten constitute 35% of the sample. What was sequenced was blood buffy coat. Receptors were obtained from a woman aged 18 to 75 with a cervical HPV16 infection that either progressed to CIN3+ or cleared (not recorded which).

Note on this clone: The DNA ends 3 residues before the CDR3 does, and the rest of the CDR3 is filled in from the germline J gene. This sequence joins TRBV6-4 and TRBJ2-2, with a tentative D call TRBD2 (5 bases). This CDR3 is 13 amino acids long. The germline V gene encodes CDR1 MRHNA and CDR2 SNTAGT. Trimming shortened V by 3 bases and J by 6 bases, and 8 bases separated the two germline ends. CDR3 in amino acids: CASSDTSSGELFF. The CDR3 DNA, read in part, is TGTGCCAGCAGTGATACTAGTTCCGGGGAG.

Points on this clone: Coverage ceases 3 residues before the CDR3 finishes, and the germline J gene fills in the end. The chain has TRBV18 and TRBJ1-2; D may be TRBD1 (5 bases). Germline-derived CDR1 and CDR2 are KGHSH and LQKENI. This CDR3 is 17 amino acids long. The CDR3 loop reads CASSPWGDVSSYNDYTF. CDR3 bases read: TGTGCCAGCTCACCATGGGGGGACGTAAGCTCCTACAATGAC.

Comments on this clone: Read coverage stops 3 residues before the CDR3 terminus; the germline J gene supplies the remainder. The chain employs TRBV5-6 and TRBJ2-5, with TRBD1 matching over 8 bases. The junction had 6 bases not matched to a gene; V was cut back by 4 bases and J by 4 bases. The CDR3 runs to 14 residues. Germline values: CDR1 SGHDT, CDR2 YYEEEE. CDR3 loop: CASSRQQGGETQYF. The sequenced CDR3 bases are TGTGCCAGCAGCCGACAACAGGGGGGAGAGACC.

On this clone itself: The sequence runs out 3 residues before the end of the CDR3; the remainder is reconstructed from the germline J gene. The genes are TRBV7-9 and TRBJ1-1, with a weak D call TRBD1 (5 bases). The V gene's germline CDR1 is SEHNR and CDR2 FQNEAQ (reference sequence). The V and J ends lost 5 bases and 0 bases respectively, with 10 bases between them. This CDR3 is 14 amino acids long. The sequenced part of the CDR3 DNA is TGTGCCAGCAGCCTAGGACATATGAACACTGAA. Its protein product is CASSLGHMNTE. The CDR3 reads in full as CASSLGHMNTEAFF.

Details on this clone: The read finishes 3 residues shy of the CDR3 end, and the germline J gene is used to complete it. The genes are TRBV7-9 and TRBJ2-2; D is unclear. This CDR3 is built from 14 residues. Trimming stripped 6 bases from V and 5 bases from J, with 13 bases between. Germline V gene lookup returns CDR1 SEHNR and CDR2 FQNEAQ (reference sequence). Partial CDR3 DNA: TGTGCCAGCAGATTGATTGACACGACCGGGGAG. This sequence encodes CASRLIDTTGE. The whole CDR3 protein reads CASRLIDTTGELFF.

Concerning this clone: The read ends 3 residues early relative to the CDR3; the germline J gene fills the gap. The gene calls are TRBV18 and TRBJ1-4; tentative D call: TRBD1 (6 bases). V dropped 3 bases and J dropped 8 bases, with 19 bases sitting between them. Germline-derived CDR1 and CDR2 are KGHSH and LQKENI. The CDR3 is 16 residues long. The CDR3 bases that were read are TGTGCCAGCTCACCCGAAAGGGCAGGGGTAGGCGAAAAA. Protein: CASSPERAGVGEK. The entire CDR3 is CASSPERAGVGEKLFF.

In the case of this clone: The sequenced fragment ends 3 residues before the CDR3 boundary, so the rest is inferred from the germline J gene. J is TRBJ1-2 and V is TRBV6-2 or TRBV6-3; TRBD1 agrees at 10 bases. V dropped 4 bases and J dropped 4; count of bases not matched to a gene: 6. This CDR3 contains 15 residues. Germline CDR1 is MNHEY and CDR2 is SVGEGT. CDR3: CASSSGQGGAYGYTF. CDR3 bases read: TGTGCCAGCAGTTCCGGACAGGGGGGAGCCTATGGC.

Note on this clone: The read is 3 residues too short to cover the CDR3 end, so that end is filled in from the germline J gene. The rearrangement joins TRBV20-1 to TRBJ2-7, with 10 bases matching TRBD2. Germline values: CDR1 DFQATT, CDR2 SNEGSKA (reference sequence). The CDR3 loop spans 13 amino acids. After removal of 5 bases from V and 2 bases from J, the junction contained 3 bases not matched to a gene. The sequenced part of the CDR3 DNA is TGCAGTGCTGTAGCGGGAGGCGCCTACGAG. Its translation is CSAVAGGAYE. The full CDR3 protein reads CSAVAGGAYEQYF.

Details on this clone: The read ends 3 residues before the CDR3 terminus; that terminus is restored from the germline J gene. The rearrangement joins TRBV7-2 to TRBJ1-2; 8 bases agree with TRBD1. Per the germline V gene, CDR1 is SGHTA and CDR2 is FQGNSA. Trimming removed 3 bases from V and 7 bases from J; junction bases left unmatched: 10. This CDR3 region has 15 residues. CDR3 amino acids: CASSFGQGAPFGYTF. CDR3 DNA, as far as it was read: TGTGCCAGCAGCTTCGGACAGGGCGCGCCTTTTGGC.

As to this clone: The read is 3 residues too short to cover the CDR3 end, so that end is filled in from the germline J gene. The chain is built from TRBV30 and TRBJ1-2, with a possible D match to TRBD1 (6 bases). Germline CDR1 and CDR2: GTSNPN and SVGIG (reference sequence). The V gene lost 0 bases and the J gene lost 4 bases, with 12 bases spanning the gap. The CDR3 consists of 14 residues. CDR3 sequence reads: CAWSVGGAGYGYTF. CDR3 DNA, as far as it was read: TGTGCCTGGAGTGTAGGGGGGGCTGGCTATGGC.

Turning to this clone: The CDR3 extends 3 residues past the end of the read, so its final part is completed from the germline J gene. The genes are TRBV9 and TRBJ2-7; D unresolved. Germline values: CDR1 SGDLS, CDR2 YYNGEE. The CDR3 runs 14 residues. The V and J ends lost 1 base and 6 bases respectively, with 14 bases between them. CDR3: CASSVSLTALEQYF. The DNA read from the CDR3 is TGTGCCAGCAGCGTAAGTTTAACAGCCCTCGAG.

To note about this clone: The sequence runs out 3 residues before the end of the CDR3; the remainder is reconstructed from the germline J gene. The chain employs TRBV11-2 and TRBJ2-3; maybe TRBD1 (6 bases). The germline CDR1 and CDR2 sequences are SGHAT and FQNNGV. This CDR3 has 13 residues. Partial CDR3 DNA: TGTGCCAGCAGCCTCGGGACACAAGAGACG. Residues: CASSLGTQET. The CDR3 reads in full as CASSLGTQETQYF.

A note on this clone: The read terminates 3 residues ahead of where the CDR3 ends, so the germline J gene completes it. The rearrangement links TRBV20-1 to TRBJ1-1; perhaps TRBD1 as D (5 bases). V was trimmed by 6 bases and J by 1 base, leaving 18 bases between them. CDR1 and CDR2 from the germline V gene are DFQATT and SNEGSKA (reference sequence). CDR3 length equals 15 residues. CDR3 amino acids: CSAPGGGGRNTEAFF. CDR3 DNA (partial): TGCAGTGCCCCCGGCGGGGGAGGGAGGAACACTGAA.

About this clone: The DNA ends 3 residues before the CDR3 does, and the rest of the CDR3 is filled in from the germline J gene. The chain recombines TRBV30 with TRBJ2-1, with TRBD2 as a possible D gene (7 bases). V lost 5 bases and J 6 bases, leaving 23 bases between the germline ends. Germline values: CDR1 GTSNPN, CDR2 SVGIG (reference sequence). This CDR3 has 16 amino acids. CDR3 amino acids: CAWGGAIRTFGNEQFF. The CDR3 DNA, read in part, is TGTGCCTGGGGGGGGGCGATCAGGACATTTGGCAATGAG.

On this clone: The observed sequence ends 3 residues before the CDR3 terminus, with the missing tail filled in from the germline J gene. This rearrangement joins TRBV11-3 to TRBJ2-7; D is ambiguous. Germline V CDR1 and CDR2: SGHNT, YENEEA. This CDR3 has 11 amino acids. Trimming took 5 bases from V and 3 from J, leaving 5 bases between them. CDR3 DNA (partial): TGTGCCAGCAGCGCCTACTACGAG. This sequence encodes CASSAYYE. The full-length CDR3 reads as CASSAYYEQYF.

Concerning this clone: The read comes to an end 3 residues before the CDR3 does, leaving the germline J gene to fill in the end. V gene TRBV7-8 combines with J gene TRBJ2-3; D perhaps matches TRBD1 (6 bases). The V and J ends lost 5 bases and 6 bases respectively, with 9 bases between them. The CDR3 runs 12 residues. From germline, CDR1 is SGHVS and CDR2 FQNEAQ. The part of the CDR3 DNA that was read is TGTGCCAGCAGCATGCAGGGGGATACG. Residues: CASSMQGDT. In full, the CDR3 reads CASSMQGDTQYF.

Regarding this clone: The read terminates 3 residues ahead of where the CDR3 ends, so the germline J gene completes it. The V gene is TRBV7-9, the J gene TRBJ1-6; a possible D gene is TRBD1 (6 bases). CDR1 is SEHNR, CDR2 FQNEAQ, per germline (reference sequence). The CDR3 totals 14 residues. V gave up 9 bases and J gave up 5 bases, with 14 bases separating them. CDR3 sequence: CASRQDGNNSPLHF. The covered CDR3 bases are TGTGCCAGTAGACAGGATGGAAATAATTCACCC.

On this clone itself: The observed sequence ends 3 residues before the CDR3 terminus, with the missing tail filled in from the germline J gene. This chain links TRBV7-2 with TRBJ1-5; tentative D call: TRBD1 (6 bases). The length of the CDR3 is 15 residues. With 5 bases removed from V and 4 bases from J, the gap between germline ends came to 15 bases. Germline V CDR1 and CDR2: SGHTA, FQGNSA. This CDR3 is CASSRTGQWNQPQHF. CDR3 DNA (partial): TGTGCCAGCAGCCGAACGGGACAATGGAATCAGCCC. The complete variable domain, with remaining parts taken from reference TRBV7-2 and TRBJ1-5, reads GAGVSQSPSNKVTEKGKDVELRCDPISGHTALYWYRQSLGQGLEFLIYFQGNSAPDKSGLPSDRFSAERTGGSVSTLTIQRTQQEDSAVYLCASSRTGQWNQPQHFGDGTRLSIL.

Comments on this clone: The read gets to within 3 residues of the CDR3 end, and the germline J gene fills in the rest. The chain has TRBV10-2 and TRBJ2-3, with TRBD2 matching 9 bases. The germline gives CDR1 WSHSY, CDR2 SAAADI. The junction had 7 bases not matched to a gene; V was cut back by 3 bases and J by 6 bases. CDR3 length: 15 residues. The CDR3 protein is CASSDPGTSFDTQYF. The sequenced part of the CDR3 DNA is TGCGCCAGCAGTGACCCCGGGACTAGCTTCGATACG.

Turning to this clone: The observed sequence ends 3 residues before the CDR3 terminus, with the missing tail filled in from the germline J gene. The chain couples TRBV7-2 to TRBJ1-5, with 7 bases matching TRBD1. Germline V lookup: CDR1 SGHTA, CDR2 FQGNSA. The CDR3 runs to 15 residues. J lost 2 bases, V lost 3 bases, and 4 bases had no gene match. Here the CDR3 reads CASSLYTGGNQPQHF. The sequenced part of the CDR3 DNA is TGTGCCAGCAGCTTGTACACAGGGGGCAATCAGCCC.

Worth noting for this clone: Read data end 3 residues before the CDR3 end; the end is taken from the germline J gene. The chain uses TRBV20-1 and TRBJ2-2; TRBD2 matches at 13 bases. This CDR3 has 15 residues. Trimming cost V 6 bases and J 7 bases; bases outside gene matches: 8. CDR1 DFQATT and CDR2 SNEGSKA come from the germline V gene (reference sequence). CDR3 residues: CSAHGLAGDRGELFF. CDR3 DNA, as far as it was read: TGCAGTGCCCACGGACTAGCGGGAGATCGCGGGGAG.